This T cell receptor beta chain comes out of a study of blood T cell repertoires in COVID-19 (dated by TCRdb to between 2020 and 2021). Turning to the overall study: Samples covering the acute and convalescent phases of COVID-19 were provided by collaborators in the United States, Italy and Spain. The prospective study material was composed of cDNA or gDNA derived from T cells, B-cell-depleted T cells, or PBMCs. Subjects who had been exposed to COVID-19, were actively infected with it, or had recovered from it provided the deeply sampled blood TCRbeta repertoires that made up the dataset. The repertoires were released in a freely available public database meant as a resource for research on the immune response to SARS-CoV-2. The samples were drawn from two sources: the first 160 participants of the ongoing ImmuneRACE study, and 1,000 to 1,500 subjects contributed by 6 global collaborators. Sample metadata almost always included a de-identified subject ID, COVID-19 status, age in years and sex. Where HLA class I and class II types were available, the types were taken from metadata supplied by the sample provider, not from assay-based typing.

About this clone itself: Its antigen specificity is not known. No base quality information exists; no much larger clone differs at one position.

TCRbeta CDR3 regions were amplified from genomic DNA using the immunoSEQ Assay, a bias-controlled multiplex PCR. The paper's processing steps were these. Within the assay, amplification of reference gene primers was used to estimate how many nucleated cells each sample contained. To quantify the absolute abundance of each unique TCRbeta CDR3 rearrangement, sequence reads were collapsed and filtered. Productive Simpson clonality was computed per sample as the square root of Simpson's diversity index over productive rearrangements. TCRdb holds this immuneACCESS table with in-frame rearrangements only. Some clones are missing; in checked studies, unresolved V genes explain under half, and the rest has no known cause. From that table come the V and J calls and clone size; the DNA was used to work out D and trimming. The sample table records more than 25,000 clones; roughly 84% of these occur just once. Approximately 10% of the sample goes to the ten largest clones.

The collaborating institutions used their own protocols to collect whole blood in K2EDTA tubes. For TCRbeta analysis, collaborator samples were shipped as frozen whole blood, as isolated PBMCs, or as DNA extracted from either sample type. Beyond this particular receptor, the publication reports: Clinical and demographic metadata were provided uncurated, with the amount varying by source and participant.

Taken from cysteine to phenylalanine, the CDR3 has 9 residues. Only CDR3 DNA is held: 27 bases, read in frame from base 1. The rearranged segments are TRBV21-1 and TRBJ2-7; TRBD2 was called by the table and not checked on the DNA. TRBV21-1 is termed a pseudogene. The sample taken for sequencing was peripheral blood. The receptor's source is an elderly man with active COVID-19. The CDR3: CASSSLGKF. The DNA sequence is TGTGCCAGCAGCTCCCTAGGAAAATTC.